The 3 T cell receptor beta chains in this list originate from one sample, sequenced in a study of patients and donors after allogeneic stem cell transplantation. TCRdb passed the RT-PCR reads through MiXCR, listing each CDR3 protein once. The table lists about a million distinct CDR3 sequences, more than 15% of them singletons. The sample consisted of blood, either unsorted or a sorted T cell fraction (not recorded which). These receptor sequences come from a human donor who was either an allogeneic HSCT recipient or a stem cell or donor lymphocyte infusion donor (not recorded which). It is not recorded whose cells these are; they may come from a transplant donor.

In this sample, this clonotype turned up a few times. The gene calls are TRBV5-1 and TRBJ2-2, with 10 bases aligning to TRBD1. The CDR3 sequence is 15 residues long. V was clipped by 3 bases and J by 6 bases; unmatched bases: 5. Germline V lookup: CDR1 SGHRS, CDR2 YFSETQ. This CDR3 reads CASSSDRGYAGELFF. The CDR3 coding sequence is TGCGCCAGCAGCTCGGACAGGGGGTACGCCGGGGAGCTGTTTTTT. The entire variable domain, with the rest obtained from reference TRBV5-1 and TRBJ2-2, is as follows: KAGVTQTPRYLIKTRGQQVTLSCSPISGHRSVSWYQQTPGQGLQFLFEYFSETQRNKGNFPGRFSGRQFSNSRSEMNVSTLELGDSALYLCASSSDRGYAGELFFGEGSRLTVL.

This clonotype was counted between two and nine times. The J gene is TRBJ1-2, the V gene TRBV5-1; the D is unclear. V lost 4 bases and J lost 1, with 11 bases in between. The CDR3 is 14 amino acids. Germline CDR1 reads SGHRS; CDR2 reads YFSETQ. CDR3 region: CASSLKGGNYGYTF. The DNA for the CDR3 is TGCGCCAGCAGCCTAAAAGGTGGTAACTATGGCTACACCTTC.

This clonotype was found a few times. The V and J genes are TRBV6-1 and TRBJ1-5; no clear D. The V gene lost 7 bases and the J gene lost 3 bases, with 13 bases spanning the gap. Germline values: CDR1 MNHNS, CDR2 SASEGT. The CDR3 runs 14 residues. For the CDR3, the DNA is TGTGCCAGCATCGGGAGTACAATCAATCAGCCCCAGCATTTT. Amino acid sequence: CASIGSTINQPQHF.